This T cell receptor beta chain derives from a study of T-cell reconstitution after alpha-beta-depleted transplantation in children. During its preparation, the TCRbeta library received unique molecular identifiers. Using its own MiXCR run on the PCR reads, TCRdb lists one record per CDR3 protein. Among around 700,000 distinct CDR3 sequences listed, around 14% were seen once. Germline V gene lookup returns CDR1 SGHAT and CDR2 FQNNGV. The CDR3 totals 18 residues. The junction had 11 bases not matched to a gene; V was cut back by 1 base and J by 3 bases. This sequence joins TRBV11-2 and TRBJ2-5; TRBD2 matches at 10 bases. The starting material was PBMCs, obtained before TCRalphabeta/CD19-depleted stem cell transplant. The sequence derives from a girl aged 2 to 10 with congenital amegakaryocytic thrombocytopenia, due to receive a stem cell transplant. CDR3 bases: TGTGCCAGCAGCTTAGGGGTGGTGGTAGCGGGAGGAGAAGAGACCCAGTACTTC. It is translated as CASSLGVVVAGGEETQYF.